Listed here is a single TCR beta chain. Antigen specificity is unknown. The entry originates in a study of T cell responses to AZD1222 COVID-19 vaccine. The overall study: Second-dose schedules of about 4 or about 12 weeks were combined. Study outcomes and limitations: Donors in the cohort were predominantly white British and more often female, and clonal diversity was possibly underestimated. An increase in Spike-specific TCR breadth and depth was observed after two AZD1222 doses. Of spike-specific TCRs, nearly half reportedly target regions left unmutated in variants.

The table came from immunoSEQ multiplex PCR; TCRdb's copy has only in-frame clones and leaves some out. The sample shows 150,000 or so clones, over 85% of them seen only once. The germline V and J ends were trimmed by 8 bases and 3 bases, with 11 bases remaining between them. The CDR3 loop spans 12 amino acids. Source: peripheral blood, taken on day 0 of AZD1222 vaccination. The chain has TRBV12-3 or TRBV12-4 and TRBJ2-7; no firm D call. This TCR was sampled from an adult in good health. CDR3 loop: CASCLGFYEQYF. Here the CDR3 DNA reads TGTGCCAGCTGCCTGGGGTTCTACGAGCAGTACTTC.